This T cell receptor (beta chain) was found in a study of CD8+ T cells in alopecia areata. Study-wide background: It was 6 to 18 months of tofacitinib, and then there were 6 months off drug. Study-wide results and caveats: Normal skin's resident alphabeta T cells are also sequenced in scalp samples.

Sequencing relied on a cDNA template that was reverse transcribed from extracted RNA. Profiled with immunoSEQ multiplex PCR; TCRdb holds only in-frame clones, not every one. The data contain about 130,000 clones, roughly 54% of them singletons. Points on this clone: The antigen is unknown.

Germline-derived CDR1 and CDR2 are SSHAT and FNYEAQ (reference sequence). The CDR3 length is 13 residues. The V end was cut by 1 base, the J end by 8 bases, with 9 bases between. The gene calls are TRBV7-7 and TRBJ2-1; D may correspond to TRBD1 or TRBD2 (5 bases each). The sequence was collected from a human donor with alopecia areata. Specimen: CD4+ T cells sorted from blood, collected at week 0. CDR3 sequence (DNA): TGTGCCAGCAGCTTAGTTCGGGGCGATGAGCAGTTCTTC. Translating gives CASSLVRGDEQFF.